This T cell receptor (beta chain) was observed in a study of T cells expressing NK-cell markers. Across the whole study: Of eight sequenced donors, seven were HCMV-seropositive and one HCMV-seronegative.

Germline V gives CDR1 DFQATT, CDR2 SNEGSKA (reference sequence). The CDR3 totals 14 residues. Beta-chain TCR cDNA was generated via 5'RACE template switching with UMIs. TCRdb re-analyzed the 5' RACE reads; it lists each CDR3 protein once, without DNA. The sample table includes 500,000 to 700,000 distinct CDR3 sequences. A remark on this clonotype: Its antigen is unknown.

General study points: Where a handful of donors were concerned, these clonotypes also led the CD3+CD56-NKG2C+ fraction. Expanded NKG2C+ T cell clones were not confirmed as HCMV-specific.

The chain carries TRBV20-1 and TRBJ2-3; without DNA, the TCRdb call of TRBD1 cannot be checked. Sequenced input: blood T cells: a sorted CD56 or NKG2C T cell subset, CD4+ or CD8+ T cells, or bulk PBMC T cells (not recorded which). This sequence originates from a man aged 18-30 years in good health. CDR3 in amino acids: CSAPWGGSTDTQYF.